Listed here is a single T cell receptor (beta chain). TCRdb's table, derived via immunoSEQ multiplex PCR, lists solely in-frame clones and lacks some. This table holds some 80,000 clones, about 90% found once. The entry originates in a study of OX40 agonist ivuxolimab in advanced cancers. This CDR3 region has 14 residues. The germline CDR1 and CDR2 sequences are MDHEN and SYDVKM. Trimming removed 0 bases at V and 6 bases at J, with 8 bases between. This receptor was identified in an adult with an advanced solid tumor such as melanoma, head and neck, liver or kidney cancer. Sample: CD4+ or CD8+ T cells sorted from blood, taken in a trial of the OX40 agonist ivuxolimab. The chain carries TRBV28 and TRBJ2-2; D not resolved. The CDR3 DNA follows: TGTGCCAGCAGTTTATGGGGTGGGGCCGGGGAGCTGTTTTTT. Residues: CASSLWGGAGELFF.